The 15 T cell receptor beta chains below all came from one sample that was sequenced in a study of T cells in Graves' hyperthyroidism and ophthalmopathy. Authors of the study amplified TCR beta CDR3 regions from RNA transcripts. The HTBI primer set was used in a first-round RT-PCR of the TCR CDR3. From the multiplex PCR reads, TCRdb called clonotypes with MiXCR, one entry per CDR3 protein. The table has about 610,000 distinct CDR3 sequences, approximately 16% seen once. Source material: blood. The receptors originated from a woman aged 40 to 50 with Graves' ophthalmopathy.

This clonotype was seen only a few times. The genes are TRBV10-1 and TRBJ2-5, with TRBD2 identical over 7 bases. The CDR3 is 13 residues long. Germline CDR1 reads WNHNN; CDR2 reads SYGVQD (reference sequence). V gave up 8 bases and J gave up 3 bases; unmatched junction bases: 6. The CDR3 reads CASPKGGEETQYF. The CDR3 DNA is TGCGCCAGCCCGAAGGGAGGGGAAGAGACCCAGTACTTC.

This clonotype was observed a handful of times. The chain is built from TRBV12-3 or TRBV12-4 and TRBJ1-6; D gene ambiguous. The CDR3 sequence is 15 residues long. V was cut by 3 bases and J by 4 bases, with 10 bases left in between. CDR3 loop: CASSFGAPYNSPLHF. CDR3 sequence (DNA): TGTGCCAGCAGTTTTGGAGCCCCGTATAATTCACCCCTCCACTTT.

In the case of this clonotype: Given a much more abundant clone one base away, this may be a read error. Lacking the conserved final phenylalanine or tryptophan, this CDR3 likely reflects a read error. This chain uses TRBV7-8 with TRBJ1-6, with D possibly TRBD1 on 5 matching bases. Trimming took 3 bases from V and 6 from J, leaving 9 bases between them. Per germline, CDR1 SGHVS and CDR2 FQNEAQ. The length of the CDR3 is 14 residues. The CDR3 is CASSLGGTNSPLHS. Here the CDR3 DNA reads TGTGCCAGCAGCTTGGGGGGGACTAATTCACCCCTCCACTCT.

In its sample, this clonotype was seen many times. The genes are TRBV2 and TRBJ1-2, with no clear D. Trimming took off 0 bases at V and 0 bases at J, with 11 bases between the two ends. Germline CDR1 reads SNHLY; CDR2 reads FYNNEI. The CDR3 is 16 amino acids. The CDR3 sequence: CASSEAAAASNYGYTF. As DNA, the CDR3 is TGTGCCAGCAGTGAAGCCGCAGCGGCTTCTAACTATGGCTACACCTTC.

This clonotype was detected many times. The CDR3 spells CASSSRPIAGTSTDTQYF. The DNA for the CDR3 is TGTGCCAGCAGCTCCCGCCCTATAGCGGGTACTAGCACAGATACGCAGTATTTT. The V and J genes are TRBV7-2 and TRBJ2-3; 7 nucleotides align to TRBD2. CDR3 size: 18 residues. Unmatched junction bases numbered 13, after V lost 4 bases and J lost 0 bases. Germline assignment: CDR1 SGHTA and CDR2 FQGNSA. Complete variable domain (other parts from reference TRBV7-2 and TRBJ2-3): GAGVSQSPSNKVTEKGKDVELRCDPISGHTALYWYRQSLGQGLEFLIYFQGNSAPDKSGLPSDRFSAERTGGSVSTLTIQRTQQEDSAVYLCASSSRPIAGTSTDTQYFGPGTRLTVL.

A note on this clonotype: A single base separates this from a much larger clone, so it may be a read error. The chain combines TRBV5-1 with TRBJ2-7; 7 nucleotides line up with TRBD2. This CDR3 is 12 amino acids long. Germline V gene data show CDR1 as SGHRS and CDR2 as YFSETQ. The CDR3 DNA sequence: TGCCCCAGCAGCTTGGTCGGGGGGGAGCAGTACTTC. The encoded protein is CPSSLVGGEQYF.

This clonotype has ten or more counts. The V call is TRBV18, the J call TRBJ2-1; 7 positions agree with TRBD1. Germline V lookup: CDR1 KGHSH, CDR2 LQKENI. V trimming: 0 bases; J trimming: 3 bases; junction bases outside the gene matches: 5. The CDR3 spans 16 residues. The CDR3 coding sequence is TGTGCCAGCTCACCACCGGTTGCAGGGGGCTACAATGAGCAGTTCTTC. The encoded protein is CASSPPVAGGYNEQFF.

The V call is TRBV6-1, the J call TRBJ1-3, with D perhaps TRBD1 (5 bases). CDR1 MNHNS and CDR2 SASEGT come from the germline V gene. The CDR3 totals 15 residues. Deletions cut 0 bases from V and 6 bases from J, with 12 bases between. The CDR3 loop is CASSEALGDSNTIYF. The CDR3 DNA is TGTGCCAGCAGTGAAGCGCTCGGGGACTCAAACACCATATATTTT.

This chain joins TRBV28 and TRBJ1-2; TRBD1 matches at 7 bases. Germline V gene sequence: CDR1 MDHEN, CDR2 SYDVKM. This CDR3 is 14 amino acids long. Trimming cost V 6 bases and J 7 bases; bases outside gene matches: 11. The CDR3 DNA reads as TGTGCCAGCAGGCTCAGTACAGGGGCGGCTGGCTACACCTTC. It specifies CASRLSTGAAGYTF.

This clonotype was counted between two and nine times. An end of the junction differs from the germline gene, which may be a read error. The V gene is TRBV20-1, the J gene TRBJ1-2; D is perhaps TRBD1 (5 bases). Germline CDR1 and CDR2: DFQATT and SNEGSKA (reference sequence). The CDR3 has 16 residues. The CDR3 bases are TGCAATGCTAGAGGACCTATCGGGACGGAGAACTATGGCTACACCTTC. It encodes CNARGPIGTENYGYTF.

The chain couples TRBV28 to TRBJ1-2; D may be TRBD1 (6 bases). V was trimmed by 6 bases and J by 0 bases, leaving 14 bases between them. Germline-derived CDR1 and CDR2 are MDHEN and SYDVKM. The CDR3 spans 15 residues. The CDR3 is CASRPTGLANYGYTF. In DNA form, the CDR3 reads TGTGCCAGCAGACCGACAGGCCTCGCTAACTATGGCTACACCTTC.

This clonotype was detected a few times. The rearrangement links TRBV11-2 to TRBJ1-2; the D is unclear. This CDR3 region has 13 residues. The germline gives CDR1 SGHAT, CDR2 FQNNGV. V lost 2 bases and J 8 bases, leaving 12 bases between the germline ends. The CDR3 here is CASSLTAAGGYTF. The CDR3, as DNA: TGTGCCAGCAGCTTAACAGCCGCAGGAGGCTACACCTTC.

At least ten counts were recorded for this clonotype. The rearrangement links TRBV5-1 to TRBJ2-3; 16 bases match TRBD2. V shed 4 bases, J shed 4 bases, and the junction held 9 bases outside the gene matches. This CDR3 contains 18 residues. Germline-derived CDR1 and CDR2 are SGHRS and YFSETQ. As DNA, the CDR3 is TGCGCCAGCAGCGAGCGTCCGGGACTAGCGGGAGGGGCAGATACGCAGTATTTT. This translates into CASSERPGLAGGADTQYF.

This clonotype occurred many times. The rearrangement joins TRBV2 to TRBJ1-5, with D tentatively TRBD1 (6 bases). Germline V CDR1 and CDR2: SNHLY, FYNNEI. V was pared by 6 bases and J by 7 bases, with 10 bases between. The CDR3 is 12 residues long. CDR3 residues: CASSRTGQPQHF. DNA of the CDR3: TGTGCCAGCAGCCGTACAGGGCAGCCCCAGCATTTT. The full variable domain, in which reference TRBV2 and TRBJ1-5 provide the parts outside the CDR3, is EPEVTQTPSHQVTQMGQEVILRCVPISNHLYFYWYRQILGQKVEFLVSFYNNEISEKSEIFDDQFSVERPDGSNFTLKIRSTKLEDSAMYFCASSRTGQPQHFGDGTRLSIL.

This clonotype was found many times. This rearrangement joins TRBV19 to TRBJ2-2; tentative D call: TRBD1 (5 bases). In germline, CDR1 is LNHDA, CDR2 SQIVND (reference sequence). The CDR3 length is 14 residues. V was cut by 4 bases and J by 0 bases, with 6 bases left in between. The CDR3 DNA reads TGTGCCAGTAGTAGGACAACGAACACCGGGGAGCTGTTTTTT. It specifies CASSRTTNTGELFF. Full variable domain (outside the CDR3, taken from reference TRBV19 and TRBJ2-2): DGGITQSPKYLFRKEGQNVTLSCEQNLNHDAMYWYRQDPGQGLRLIYYSQIVNDFQKGDIAEGYSVSREKKESFPLTVTSAQKNPTAFYLCASSRTTNTGELFFGEGSRLTVL.